This TCR beta chain was recorded in a study of a mutant IDH1 vaccine in newly diagnosed glioma (dated by TCRdb to the early 2020s). In terms of the full investigation: Eight vaccinations were administered to patients in weeks 1, 3, 5, 7, 11, 15, 19 and 23, corresponding to visits V03 through V10. For exploratory analyses, longitudinal TCRB deep sequencing was carried out in more than 20 treated patients wherever samples were available. Before enrollment, patients had received standard therapy of radiotherapy alone, temozolomide alone, or radiochemotherapy with temozolomide; most received the combination. Peripheral blood was collected at six visits: V03 (baseline), V05, V07, V10, V12 and V13. Vaccination started 4-6 weeks after radiotherapy alone, or was given together with temozolomide cycles in the groups whose treatment included chemotherapy. Of the approximately 29 treated patients, around 62% were male and approximately 38% were female, and a mean age of roughly 40 years was recorded. Points the paper makes about the study in general: Pseudoprogression appeared unrelated to alterations in the top peripheral T cell clonotypes detected by TCRB sequencing. PBMC samples for TCRB deep sequencing were selected based on availability. Across multiple MHC alleles, vaccine-induced immune responses were seen in 93.3% of patients. According to the authors, sample limitations meant that analyses of patient blood samples could not be reproduced.

Regarding this clone: The clone's antigen remains unknown. One base away there is no much larger clone; base qualities are not given.

Library construction relied on the immunoSEQ multiplex PCR assay. Rearranged TCR beta chain sequences were amplified with the hsTCRB Kit following the manufacturer's protocol. TCRB libraries were sequenced on an Illumina MiSeq. The authors processed their data as follows. The kit vendor's proprietary platform handled demultiplexing, trimming and gene mapping. This is the immuneACCESS table as TCRdb keeps it, with only in-frame sequences that have V and J called. A part of the clones is gone; compared with another copy, unresolved V genes explain less than half, and the rest is unexplained. Clone size and the V and J calls come from that table; the DNA yielded D and trimming. The sample table shows roughly 70,000 clones, and approximately 88% are seen once. The ten largest account for approximately 9.1% of the sample. The CDR3 numbers 12 residues from cysteine through phenylalanine. Only the CDR3 region is kept as DNA, spanning 36 bases read in frame from base 1. Trimming accounts for 7 bases at V and 7 bases at J, while the number of junction bases matched to no gene is 5. CDR1 and CDR2 are drawn from the germline V gene: SQVTM, ANQGSEA.

What the time point label conveys for this sample: week 11, during vaccination. Each vaccine dose, consisting of 300 ug of a 20-mer mutant IDH1 peptide in Montanide, was administered subcutaneously with topical imiquimod. Newly diagnosed WHO grade 3 or 4 IDH1-mutant astrocytomas showing loss of nuclear ATRX were present in the donors. The samples were drawn from NOA16, a multicentre, single-arm, open-label phase I trial in Germany that tested a mutant IDH1 peptide vaccine in humans for the first time. The DNeasy Blood and Tissue Kit was used to extract genomic DNA from EDTA blood for TCRB sequencing.

The TCR comes from a woman aged 45-60 years with glioma. The rearrangement combines TRBV29-1 with TRBJ1-2; 11 middle bases align to TRBD1. The sample consisted of PBMCs, taken from a glioma patient whose treatment included an IDH1 peptide vaccine. CDR3 loop: CSDGQGASGYTF. The base sequence is TGCAGCGACGGACAGGGGGCATCTGGCTACACCTTC.